This T cell receptor beta chain is from a study of T cells after yellow fever vaccination. This clonotype turned up a few times. 5'RACE template switching produced TCR cDNA carrying a universal primer site and UMIs. MiXCR was run by TCRdb on the 5' RACE reads, yielding one entry per CDR3 protein. The sample has over 100,000 distinct CDR3 sequences, 8% to 9.5% seen once; the top ten hold less than 30%. This clonotype was sampled from a man aged 25-45 years who received the YFV17D yellow fever vaccine. Specimen: CD8+ T cells sorted from PBMCs, collected 45 days after the yellow fever booster vaccination.

The CDR3 region has the DNA TGTGCCAGCAGCCTGGCGACCGGCGGGGAGCTGTTTTTT. Translating it yields CASSLATGGELFF. The chain combines TRBV9 with TRBJ2-2, with D unresolved. CDR1 SGDLS and CDR2 YYNGEE come from the germline V gene. V was trimmed by 4 bases and J by 7 bases, leaving 11 bases between them. The CDR3 loop spans 13 amino acids.